This T cell receptor (beta chain) was captured in a study of T cell responses to AZD1222 COVID-19 vaccine. The wider study: Second-dose recipients at about 4 or about 12 weeks were treated as one pooled group.

Study-wide results and caveats: Recipients of two AZD1222 doses showed rising Spike-specific TCR breadth and depth. Spike as a whole was targeted by vaccine-associated CD4 TCRs, dominant at 160-218 and 743-854. Females made up more of the donors, who were largely white British, and clonal diversity may have come out too low.

Only a few counts were recorded for this clone. Its antigen remains unidentified. Germline values: CDR1 SGHAT, CDR2 FQNNGV. The CDR3 has 14 amino acids. Between the trimmed V and J ends, which lost 2 bases and 0 bases, there was a span of 2 bases. TCRdb's copy holds only in-frame clones and misses some; the assay was immunoSEQ multiplex PCR. The sample has around 86,000 clones, around 90% seen once. Sequenced here: peripheral blood, sampled on day 0 of AZD1222 vaccination. The rearrangement links TRBV11-2 to TRBJ2-6; D ambiguous. This clonotype was sampled from an adult in good health. The CDR3 nucleotides read TGTGCCAGCAGCTTACTCTCTGGGGCCAACGTCCTGACTTTC. Its protein is CASSLLSGANVLTF.